Detailed here is one T cell receptor (beta chain). Constant-segment primers were used for 5'RACE, and the resulting TCR alpha and TCR beta cDNA libraries carried sample barcodes and UMIs. TCRdb used MiXCR to reprocess the 5' RACE reads, holding one entry per CDR3 protein. Of fewer than 350,000 distinct CDR3 sequences in the sample, around a sixth are singletons; the top ten hold about a fifth. These data come from a study of T-cell memory formation after mild COVID-19. Trimming cost V 6 bases and J 2 bases, with 15 bases left between them. Germline V gene sequence: CDR1 MNHEY, CDR2 SVGAGI. This CDR3 has 15 amino acids.

Sequencing was performed on PBMCs or a T cell subset sorted from them (not recorded which). This chain connects TRBV6-5 to TRBJ2-3; D is perhaps TRBD2 (5 bases). The TCR sequence derives from a man between 18 and 29 years old who had mild COVID-19 (a few samples of this study predate the infection). Cell type and time point are not known. The CDR3 nucleotides are TGTGCCAGCAGCTCCGCGACTACTAACACAGATACGCAGTATTTT. This gives the protein CASSSATTNTDTQYF.